This entry features one T cell receptor (beta chain) sequence. This table comes from immunoSEQ multiplex PCR, and its TCRdb copy is limited to in-frame clones, with some not included. Of about 160,000 clones listed, roughly 94% are singletons. This sample stems from a study of control samples from healthy donors and cancer patients. V was trimmed by 3 bases and J by 0 bases, leaving 23 bases between them. Per the germline V gene, CDR1 is SEHNR and CDR2 is FQNEAQ (reference sequence). This CDR3 is built from 19 residues. The sample comprised PBMCs. This sequence was found in a man between 60 and 75 years old with colorectal cancer. V usage is TRBV7-9 and J usage is TRBJ1-2; a possible D gene is TRBD1 (5 bases). CDR3 DNA sequence: TGTGCCAGCAGCTTGATCCTACGTATGGGGGGGAAAGCTAACTATGGCTACACCTTC. It specifies CASSLILRMGGKANYGYTF. The full variable domain, its missing parts supplied by reference TRBV7-9 and TRBJ1-2, is DTGVSQNPRHKITKRGQNVTFRCDPISEHNRLYWYRQTLGQGPEFLTYFQNEAQLEKSRLLSDRFSAERPKGSFSTLEIQRTEQGDSAMYLCASSLILRMGGKANYGYTFGSGTRLTVV.